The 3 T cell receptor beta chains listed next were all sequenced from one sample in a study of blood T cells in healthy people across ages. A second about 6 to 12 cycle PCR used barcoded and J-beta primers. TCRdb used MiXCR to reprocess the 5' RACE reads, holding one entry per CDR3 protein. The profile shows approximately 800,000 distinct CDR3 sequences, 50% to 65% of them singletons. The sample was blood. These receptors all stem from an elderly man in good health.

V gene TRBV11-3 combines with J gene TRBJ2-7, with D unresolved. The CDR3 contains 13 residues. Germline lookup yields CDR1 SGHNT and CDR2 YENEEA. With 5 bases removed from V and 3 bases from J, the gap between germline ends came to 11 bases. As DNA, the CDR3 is TGTGCCAGCAGCGACGACAAGCTCTACGAGCAGTACTTC. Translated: CASSDDKLYEQYF.

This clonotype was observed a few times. CDR3 coding DNA: TGTGCCAGCAGAGGGGTGGGGGGAACAAACATTCAGTACTTC. Residues: CASRGVGGTNIQYF. The chain recombines TRBV28 with TRBJ2-4, with D tentatively TRBD2 (6 bases). V was shortened by 6 bases and J by 6 bases, with 15 bases between the two germline ends. The CDR3 consists of 14 residues. CDR1 MDHEN and CDR2 SYDVKM come from the germline V gene.

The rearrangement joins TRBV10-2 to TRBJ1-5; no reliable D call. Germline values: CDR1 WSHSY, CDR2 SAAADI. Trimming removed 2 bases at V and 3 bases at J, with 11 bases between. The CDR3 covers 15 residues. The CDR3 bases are TGCGCCAGCAGTGAGAACAGTCGGAACAATCAGCCCCAGCATTTT. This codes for CASSENSRNNQPQHF.